The 4 T cell receptor beta chains given below trace back to one sample, sequenced in a study of blood T cell repertoires in COVID-19. Method: immunoSEQ multiplex PCR; TCRdb's copy keeps in-frame clones and lacks some. Of around 110,000 clones in the sample, about 80% were seen once. The sequenced material came from peripheral blood. These receptor sequences come from a man between 70 and 80 years old with active or convalescent COVID-19.

The CDR3 reads CASSHQQGNTEAFF. CDR3 nucleotides: TGTGCCAGCAGCCATCAACAGGGGAACACTGAAGCTTTCTTT. The rearrangement joins TRBV11-1 to TRBJ1-1, with D possibly TRBD1 on 6 matching bases. V shed 5 bases and J shed 1 base, with 11 bases lying between them. Germline assignment: CDR1 SGHAT and CDR2 FQDESV (reference sequence). The CDR3 is 14 amino acids. The full variable domain, its missing parts supplied by reference TRBV11-1 and TRBJ1-1, is EAEVAQSPRYKITEKSQAVAFWCDPISGHATLYWYRQILGQGPELLVQFQDESVVDDSQLPKDRFSAERLKGVDSTLKIQPAELGDSAMYLCASSHQQGNTEAFFGQGTRLTVV.

The chain is built from TRBV12-5 and TRBJ2-1; possibly TRBD2 for D (5 bases). Trimming stripped 2 bases from V and 5 bases from J, with 10 bases between. The CDR3 has 14 residues. Per the germline V gene, CDR1 is LGHNT and CDR2 is FRNRAP. The CDR3 DNA is TGTGCTAGTGGTTTGAGTCTAGCTAACAATGAGCAGTTCTTC. This translates into CASGLSLANNEQFF.

This clone was observed a handful of times. The J gene is TRBJ1-1, the V gene TRBV18; TRBD1 aligns across 7 bases. The CDR3 loop spans 14 amino acids. CDR1 is KGHSH and CDR2 is LQKENI in the germline V gene. The V and J ends lost 6 bases and 1 base, in that order; junction bases with no gene match: 5. DNA for the CDR3: TGTGCCAGCTCGACAGGGCCGGCGAACACTGAAGCTTTCTTT. Residues: CASSTGPANTEAFF.

This clone appeared a few times. This chain's CDR3 is CASRSHGQGNGGYTF. CDR3 coding DNA: TGTGCCAGCAGATCCCATGGACAGGGAAACGGAGGCTACACCTTC. This chain uses TRBV28 with TRBJ1-2; 8 bases are a match to TRBD1. V lost 6 bases and J lost 8; bases outside the gene matches: 14. The CDR3 has 15 amino acids. Germline V CDR1 and CDR2: MDHEN, SYDVKM.